This T cell receptor beta chain emerged from a study of CD8+CD57+ T cells in acquired aplastic anemia. The overall study: On average, sorted CD4+ and CD8+ cells gave approximately 3.5 ug of DNA.

As regards this clonotype: Because it lacks the conserved phenylalanine or tryptophan at the end, this CDR3 is likely a read error. The DNA is left out, because the CDR3 cannot be placed on it with certainty; the CDR3 is given as TCRdb lists it.

Genomic DNA, serving as template, underwent TCR beta VDJ and CDR3 profiling. TCRdb recomputed calls from the reads with MiXCR, one row per CDR3 protein. The data show around 400,000 distinct CDR3 sequences, with 55% to 70% seen just once and more than 3.5% held by the top ten. Per the germline V gene, CDR1 is LNHDA and CDR2 is SQIVND (reference sequence). The CDR3 is 14 amino acids in total, end residues counted. J is TRBJ2-5 and V is TRBV19; the table's D call TRBD1 went unverified against the DNA. The source of this sequence is a human donor in good health, serving as a control. The sample consisted of sorted CD4+, CD8+, or CD8+CD57+ T cells (not recorded which) from PBMCs. The CDR3 sequence is CASSMNRGHEQYFG.